The next 32 T cell receptor beta chains were all read from a single sample in a study of blood T cells in healthy people across ages. Alongside a J-beta primer mix, a sample-barcoded 5' primer served in a second PCR lasting 7 to 11 cycles. Via MiXCR, TCRdb re-called the 5' RACE reads, giving one row per CDR3 protein. The sample shows over a million distinct CDR3 sequences, approximately 59% of them seen only once. The specimen sequenced was blood. The origin of the receptors is a young man in good health.

This chain uses TRBV27 with TRBJ2-5; maybe TRBD2 (6 bases). The J call may be incorrect, as the DNA end agrees better with TRBJ2-7. The CDR3 loop spans 16 amino acids. CDR1 MNHEY and CDR2 SMNVEV come from the germline V gene (reference sequence). In DNA, the CDR3 is TGTGCCAGCAGTCGACTACCTACGGGACTCCTCGCCGAGCAGTACTTC. It specifies CASSRLPTGLLAEQYF.

The rearrangement joins TRBV28 to TRBJ2-7; D might be TRBD1 (6 bases). Trimming took 4 bases from V and 3 from J, leaving 13 bases between them. CDR3 size: 14 residues. Germline values: CDR1 MDHEN, CDR2 SYDVKM. CDR3 amino acids: CASSYVNRVYEQYF. DNA for the CDR3: TGTGCCAGCAGTTACGTGAACAGGGTCTACGAGCAGTACTTC.

This clonotype has just a few counts. The chain carries TRBV6-6 and TRBJ1-2, with a weak D call TRBD1 (6 bases). The CDR3 consists of 15 residues. V was shortened by 10 bases and J by 4 bases, with 22 bases between the two germline ends. CDR1 is MNHNY and CDR2 is SVGAGI in the germline V gene (reference sequence). CDR3 in amino acids: CATIAPRDRLYGYTF. The CDR3 DNA reads as TGTGCCACCATAGCCCCAAGAGACAGGCTCTATGGCTACACCTTC.

V gene TRBV12-3 or TRBV12-4 combines with J gene TRBJ1-5, with D uncertain. Trimming pared 5 bases from V and 6 bases from J, leaving 14 bases between. CDR3 length: 14 residues. CDR3 sequence reads: CASSADGNAQPQHF. CDR3 nucleotide sequence: TGTGCCAGCAGTGCGGACGGTAATGCTCAGCCCCAGCATTTT.

This clonotype has only a few counts. CDR3 in amino acids: CASSVPFYEQYF. The CDR3 nucleotides are TGTGCCAGCTCGGTTCCCTTCTACGAGCAGTACTTC. This sequence joins TRBV12-3 or TRBV12-4 and TRBJ2-7; D gene ambiguous. Deletions cut 8 bases from V and 3 bases from J, with 11 bases between. The CDR3 is 12 amino acids.

The genes are TRBV12-3 or TRBV12-4 and TRBJ2-1; D gene uncertain. V was trimmed by 6 bases and J by 0 bases, leaving 9 bases between them. The CDR3 has 14 amino acids. The CDR3 loop is CASSTFSSYNEQFF. The CDR3 bases are TGTGCCAGCAGCACTTTCAGCTCCTACAATGAGCAGTTCTTC.

In this sample, this clonotype turned up once. The chain carries TRBV6-5 and TRBJ2-5; D possibly corresponds to TRBD2 (6 bases). The better agreement between TRBJ2-7 and the DNA end casts doubt on the J call. CDR1 and CDR2 from the germline V gene are MNHEY and SVGAGI. The CDR3 is made up of 17 amino acids. The CDR3 DNA follows: TGTGCCAGCAGTTACTCGAACGGGGCTAGCGCGACCTACGAGCAGTACTTC. This translates into CASSYSNGASATYEQYF.

The sample holds a few counts of this clonotype. The rearrangement uses TRBV7-9 and TRBJ2-3, with 8 positions matching TRBD2. The CDR3 totals 20 residues. V lost 4 bases and J lost 2; bases outside the gene matches: 20. Germline V gives CDR1 SEHNR, CDR2 FQNEAQ (reference sequence). The CDR3 is CASSSGEVSGDEGVTDTQYF. The CDR3 DNA reads as TGTGCCAGCAGCTCGGGGGAGGTTAGCGGGGACGAGGGGGTCACAGATACGCAGTATTTT.

The rearrangement links TRBV20-1 to TRBJ1-2, with D possibly TRBD1 on 6 matching bases. V lost 7 bases, J lost 4 bases, and 19 bases lay in between. The CDR3 spans 14 residues. Germline V gene data show CDR1 as DFQATT and CDR2 as SNEGSKA (reference sequence). As DNA, the CDR3 is TGCAGTGTGTACACAGGGAAGTTGGCCTATGGCTACACCTTC. It specifies CSVYTGKLAYGYTF.

In this sample, this clonotype turned up a few times. The V and J genes are TRBV20-1 and TRBJ2-7; a weak D match, TRBD1 (6 bases). Germline V gives CDR1 DFQATT, CDR2 SNEGSKA (reference sequence). The CDR3 length is 12 residues. Deletions cut 7 bases from V and 1 base from J, with 11 bases between. This CDR3 is CSGGRGSYEQYF. The CDR3 DNA follows: TGCAGTGGGGGGCGAGGTTCCTACGAGCAGTACTTC.

The chain has TRBV12-3 or TRBV12-4 and TRBJ2-5; TRBD1 or TRBD2 may be the D gene (5 bases each). The J call is uncertain, as TRBJ2-7 better fits the DNA end. This CDR3 has 14 amino acids. In DNA, the CDR3 is TGTGCCAGCATTTACGGGACCCGAATCGGCGAGCAGTACTTC. Amino acid sequence: CASIYGTRIGEQYF.

The V and J genes are TRBV7-8 and TRBJ2-7, with a tentative D call TRBD1 (5 bases). The CDR3 is 15 amino acids. CDR1 and CDR2 (germline): SGHVS, FQNEAQ. Trimming removed 3 bases from V and 6 bases from J, with 18 bases in between. CDR3 bases: TGTGCCAGCAGCTTTATCCCTGGCAGGGTAGGCGAGCAGTACTTC. This gives the protein CASSFIPGRVGEQYF. The full variable domain, rest sourced from reference TRBV7-8 and TRBJ2-7, is GAGVSQSPRYKVAKRGQDVALRCDPISGHVSLFWYQQALGQGPEFLTYFQNEAQLDKSGLPSDRFFAERPEGSVSTLKIQRTQQEDSAVYLCASSFIPGRVGEQYFGPGTRLTVT.

This chain uses TRBV7-9 with TRBJ1-2, with D unclear. V lost 3 bases and J 7 bases, leaving 18 bases between the germline ends. The CDR3 contains 15 residues. CDR1 is SEHNR, CDR2 FQNEAQ, per germline (reference sequence). CDR3: CASSFEGSTWTGYTF. The CDR3 nucleotides are TGTGCCAGCAGCTTCGAGGGCTCTACATGGACTGGCTACACCTTC. The full variable domain, completed using reference TRBV7-9 and TRBJ1-2, is DTGVSQNPRHKITKRGQNVTFRCDPISEHNRLYWYRQTLGQGPEFLTYFQNEAQLEKSRLLSDRFSAERPKGSFSTLEIQRTEQGDSAMYLCASSFEGSTWTGYTFGSGTRLTVV.

In its sample, this clonotype was seen once. The V and J genes are TRBV20-1 and TRBJ2-1, with D perhaps TRBD1 (5 bases). This CDR3 comprises 15 residues. The V end lost 3 bases, the J end lost 6 bases, and 18 bases lay between the germline ends. Germline CDR1 DFQATT, CDR2 SNEGSKA (reference sequence). The CDR3 sequence is CSASYGRTLLNEQFF. CDR3 sequence (DNA): TGCAGTGCTAGTTATGGTAGGACATTGCTCAATGAGCAGTTCTTC.

This clonotype has a handful of counts. This chain joins TRBV29-1 and TRBJ2-7; D not resolved. Trimming took off 5 bases at V and 3 bases at J, with 14 bases between the two ends. The germline V gene has CDR1 SQVTM and CDR2 ANQGSEA. The CDR3 length is 13 residues. This CDR3 reads CSVSRGSNYEQYF. Written as DNA, the CDR3 is TGCAGCGTTTCCAGAGGCTCTAACTACGAGCAGTACTTC.

A note on this clonotype: The junction shows a germline mismatch at one end, possibly a read error. V usage is TRBV18 and J usage is TRBJ2-7; 8 bases agree with TRBD1. This CDR3 has 15 amino acids. Germline-derived CDR1 and CDR2 are KGHSH and LQKENI. The CDR3 reads CASSGTGTGSSEQYF. CDR3 nucleotides: TGTGCCAGCTCAGGAACCGGGACAGGCTCCTCCGAGCAGTACTTC.

This clonotype was picked up a small number of times. The rearrangement links TRBV11-2 to TRBJ2-7; D is unresolved. Germline loops: CDR1 SGHAT, CDR2 FQNNGV. The CDR3 covers 14 residues. V gave up 5 bases and J gave up 0 bases, with 11 bases separating them. CDR3 in amino acids: CASSNLVTSYEQYF. The CDR3 region has the DNA TGTGCCAGCAGCAATCTAGTTACCTCCTACGAGCAGTACTTC.

The chain recombines TRBV7-9 with TRBJ2-7; D remains unclear. V dropped 5 bases and J dropped 5 bases, with 7 bases sitting between them. The CDR3 loop spans 11 amino acids. Germline V gives CDR1 SEHNR, CDR2 FQNEAQ (reference sequence). CDR3 bases: TGTGCCAGCAGCCCCTCGAACGAGCAGTACTTC. Its translation is CASSPSNEQYF. Using reference TRBV7-9 and TRBJ2-7 for the parts outside the CDR3, the full variable domain is DTGVSQNPRHKITKRGQNVTFRCDPISEHNRLYWYRQTLGQGPEFLTYFQNEAQLEKSRLLSDRFSAERPKGSFSTLEIQRTEQGDSAMYLCASSPSNEQYFGPGTRLTVT.

The rearrangement links TRBV3-1 to TRBJ2-2; 8 positions agree with TRBD2. Germline V gene lookup returns CDR1 LGHDT and CDR2 YNNKEL (reference sequence). The CDR3 covers 16 residues. V lost 3 bases to trimming and J lost 5 bases; unmatched junction nucleotides: 8. CDR3 nucleotide sequence: TGTGCCAGCAGCCATACTAGCGGAGTCGTGACCGGGGAGCTGTTTTTT. Encoded protein: CASSHTSGVVTGELFF.

The J gene is TRBJ2-2, the V gene TRBV4-2, with D perhaps matching TRBD2 (6 bases). This CDR3 has 17 amino acids. Germline CDR1 is LGHNA and CDR2 is YNFKEQ. Trimming shortened V by 0 bases and J by 1 base, and 12 bases separated the two germline ends. This CDR3 reads CASSQDPPAGNTGELFF. DNA of the CDR3: TGTGCCAGCAGCCAAGACCCCCCAGCGGGGAACACCGGGGAGCTGTTTTTT.

This clonotype was seen only a few times. The chain is built from TRBV6-6 and TRBJ1-2, with TRBD1 identical over 9 bases. Germline-derived CDR1 and CDR2 are MNHNY and SVGAGI (reference sequence). CDR3 length equals 13 residues. V lost 8 bases, J lost 4 bases, and 5 bases stayed unmatched. CDR3 loop: CASEIQGAYGYTF. CDR3 sequence (DNA): TGTGCCAGCGAGATACAGGGGGCCTATGGCTACACCTTC.

The CDR3: CASSPTSGDSYEQYF. The CDR3 nucleotides read TGTGCCAGCAGTCCAACTAGCGGGGACTCCTACGAGCAGTACTTC. The chain links TRBV7-7 to TRBJ2-7; 10 positions agree with TRBD2. V lost 6 bases and J lost 0; bases outside the gene matches: 5. Germline CDR1 reads SSHAT; CDR2 reads FNYEAQ (reference sequence). This CDR3 contains 15 residues.

This clonotype was found a few times. The rearrangement joins TRBV7-2 to TRBJ2-2; 8 bases fit TRBD1. J gave up 4 bases and V 1 base, and 8 bases lay outside the gene matches. Germline V gene lookup returns CDR1 SGHTA and CDR2 FQGNSA. The CDR3 extends over 17 amino acids. The CDR3 DNA reads as TGTGCCAGCAGCTTAGTGGGACAGGCCTCCACCACCGGGGAGCTGTTTTTT. Translating gives CASSLVGQASTTGELFF.

J is TRBJ2-3 and V is TRBV6-6, with D maybe TRBD1 (6 bases). Trimming took 5 bases from V and 2 from J, leaving 17 bases between them. CDR3 length: 16 amino acids. Germline V gene data show CDR1 as MNHNY and CDR2 as SVGAGI (reference sequence). The CDR3, as DNA: TGTGCCAGCAGTAACCCCCCCTACAGGGACACAGATACGCAGTATTTT. It yields the protein CASSNPPYRDTDTQYF.

CDR3 DNA: TGTGCCAGCAGCTTAGCGGGGGGGACAGGGGTGCTCTATGGCTACACCTTC. This gives the protein CASSLAGGTGVLYGYTF. This rearrangement joins TRBV7-2 to TRBJ1-2, with 10 bases that match TRBD1. The trim removed 0 bases at V and 4 bases at J, leaving 8 bases unmatched. The CDR3 is 17 residues long. Germline CDR1 SGHTA, CDR2 FQGNSA.

This clonotype was detected once. The chain combines TRBV9 with TRBJ1-4; 7 nucleotides match TRBD1. Germline V gives CDR1 SGDLS, CDR2 YYNGEE. This CDR3 is 14 amino acids long. V lost 3 bases to trimming and J lost 7 bases; unmatched junction nucleotides: 6. CDR3 nucleotide sequence: TGTGCCAGCAGCGGCGCAGGGGGAGGTGAAAAACTGTTTTTT. Its protein product is CASSGAGGGEKLFF.

J is TRBJ1-5 and V is TRBV29-1, with TRBD1 as a possible D gene (5 bases). The V gene lost 5 bases and the J gene lost 5 bases, with 16 bases spanning the gap. The CDR3 is 14 amino acids. CDR1 SQVTM and CDR2 ANQGSEA come from the germline V gene. Here the CDR3 reads CSVTIQGVDQPQHF. Here the CDR3 DNA reads TGCAGCGTTACTATCCAGGGTGTGGATCAGCCCCAGCATTTT.

The rearrangement uses TRBV6-6 and TRBJ2-7; 8 nucleotides agree with TRBD1. Trimming removed 1 base from V and 5 bases from J; junction bases left unmatched: 4. CDR3 length: 14 residues. Germline assignment: CDR1 MNHNY and CDR2 SVGAGI (reference sequence). The CDR3 nucleotides read TGTGCCAGCAGTTACTTCCAGGGGGCCCACGAGCAGTACTTC. Translation gives CASSYFQGAHEQYF.

V usage is TRBV14 and J usage is TRBJ1-4, with 9 bases identical to TRBD1. In germline, CDR1 is SGHDN, CDR2 FVKESK. Trimming cost V 4 bases and J 8 bases; bases outside gene matches: 8. This CDR3 has 15 amino acids. This CDR3 is CASSLYRGREEKLFF. In DNA form, the CDR3 reads TGTGCCAGCAGCCTCTACAGGGGGCGGGAAGAAAAACTGTTTTTT. The whole variable domain, filled in from reference TRBV14 and TRBJ1-4, reads EAGVTQFPSHSVIEKGQTVTLRCDPISGHDNLYWYRRVMGKEIKFLLHFVKESKQDESGMPNNRFLAERTGGTYSTLKVQPAELEDSGVYFCASSLYRGREEKLFFGSGTQLSVL.

This clonotype has just a few counts. This chain uses TRBV18 with TRBJ2-5; D is possibly TRBD2 (6 bases). Per the germline V gene, CDR1 is KGHSH and CDR2 is LQKENI. The length of the CDR3 is 16 residues. Deletions cut 1 base from V and 2 bases from J, with 14 bases between. CDR3 DNA sequence: TGTGCCAGCTCACCACGGACGGGAGAGGTACAAGAGACCCAGTACTTC. As protein: CASSPRTGEVQETQYF.

This clonotype was detected a few times. The rearrangement joins TRBV2 to TRBJ2-1, with 8 nucleotides matching TRBD2. The J segment lost 2 bases and the V segment lost 4 bases, leaving 4 bases of the junction unmatched. The V gene's germline CDR1 is SNHLY and CDR2 FYNNEI. This CDR3 has 15 residues. The CDR3 coding sequence is TGTGCCAGCAGTGCCCGGGGGGGGGCCTACAATGAGCAGTTCTTC. Its protein is CASSARGGAYNEQFF. The whole variable domain, remainder taken from reference TRBV2 and TRBJ2-1, is EPEVTQTPSHQVTQMGQEVILRCVPISNHLYFYWYRQILGQKVEFLVSFYNNEISEKSEIFDDQFSVERPDGSNFTLKIRSTKLEDSAMYFCASSARGGAYNEQFFGPGTRLTVL.

The sample holds one count of this clonotype. This chain uses TRBV21-1 with TRBJ2-1; whether TRBD1, the table's D call, matches the DNA was not checked. TRBV21-1 is designated a pseudogene. This CDR3 contains 16 residues. CDR3 nucleotide sequence: TGTGCCAGCAGCAGACCCCGGGAGTTCTCGGGTAATGAGCAGTTCTTC. Its translation is CASSRPREFSGNEQFF.